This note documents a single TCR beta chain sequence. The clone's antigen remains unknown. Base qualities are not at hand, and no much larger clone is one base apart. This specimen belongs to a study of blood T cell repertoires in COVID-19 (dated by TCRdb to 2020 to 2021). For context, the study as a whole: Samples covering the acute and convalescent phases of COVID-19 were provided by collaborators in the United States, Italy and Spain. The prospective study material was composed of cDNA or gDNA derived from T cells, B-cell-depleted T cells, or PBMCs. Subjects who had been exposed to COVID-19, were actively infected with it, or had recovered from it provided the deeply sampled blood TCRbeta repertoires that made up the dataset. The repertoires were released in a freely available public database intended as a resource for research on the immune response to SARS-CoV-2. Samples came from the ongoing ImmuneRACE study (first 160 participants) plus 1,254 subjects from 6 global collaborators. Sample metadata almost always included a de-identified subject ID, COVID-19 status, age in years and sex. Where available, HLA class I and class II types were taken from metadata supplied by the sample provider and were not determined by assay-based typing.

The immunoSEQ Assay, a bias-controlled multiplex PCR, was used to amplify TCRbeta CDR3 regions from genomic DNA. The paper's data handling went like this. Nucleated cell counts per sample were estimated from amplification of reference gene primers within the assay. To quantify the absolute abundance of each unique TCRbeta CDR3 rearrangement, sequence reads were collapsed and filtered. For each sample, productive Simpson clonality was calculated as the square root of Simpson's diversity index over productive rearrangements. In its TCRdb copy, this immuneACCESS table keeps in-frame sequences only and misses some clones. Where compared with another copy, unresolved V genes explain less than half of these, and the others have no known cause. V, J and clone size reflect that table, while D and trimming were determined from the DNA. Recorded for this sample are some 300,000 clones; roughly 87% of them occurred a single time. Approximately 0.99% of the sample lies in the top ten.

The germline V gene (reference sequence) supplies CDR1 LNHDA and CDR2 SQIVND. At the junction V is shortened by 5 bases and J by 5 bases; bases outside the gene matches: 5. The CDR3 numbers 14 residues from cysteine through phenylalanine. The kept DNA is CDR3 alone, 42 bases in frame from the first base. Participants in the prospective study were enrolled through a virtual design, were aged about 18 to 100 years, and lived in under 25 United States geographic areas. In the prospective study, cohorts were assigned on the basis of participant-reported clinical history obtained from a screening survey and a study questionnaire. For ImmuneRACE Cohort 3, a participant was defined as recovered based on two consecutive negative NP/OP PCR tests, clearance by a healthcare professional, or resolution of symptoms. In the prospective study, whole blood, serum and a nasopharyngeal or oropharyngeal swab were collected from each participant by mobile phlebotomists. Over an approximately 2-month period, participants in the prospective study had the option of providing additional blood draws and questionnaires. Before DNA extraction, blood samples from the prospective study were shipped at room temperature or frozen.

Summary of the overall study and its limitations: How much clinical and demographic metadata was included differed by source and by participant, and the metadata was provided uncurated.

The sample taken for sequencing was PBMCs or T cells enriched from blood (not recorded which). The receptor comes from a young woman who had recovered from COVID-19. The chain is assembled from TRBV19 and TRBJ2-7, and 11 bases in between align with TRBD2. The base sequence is TGTGCCAGTAGTTTGACTAGCGGGGACAACGAGCAGTACTTC. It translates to CASSLTSGDNEQYF.